These 10 T cell receptor beta chains were all obtained from the same sample, sequenced in a study of CD8+CD57+ T cells in acquired aplastic anemia. All sequencing subjects had displayed CD8+CD57+ cell expansion on flow cytometry. Genomic DNA, the template, was used for profiling of the TCR beta VDJ and CDR3. TCRdb recomputed calls from the reads with MiXCR, one row per CDR3 protein. The repertoire holds about 250,000 distinct CDR3 sequences, with approximately 50% as singletons. What was sequenced was sorted CD4+, CD8+, or CD8+CD57+ T cells (not recorded which) from PBMCs. These receptors were taken from a human donor with aplastic anemia.

The rearrangement links TRBV5-5 to TRBJ2-5; 7 bases are a match to TRBD2. Germline V CDR1 and CDR2: SGHKS, YYEKEE (reference sequence). The CDR3 has 15 residues. Losses at the gene ends were 2 bases for V and 0 bases for J; bases not matched to a gene: 4. The CDR3 reads CASSLARGYQETQYF. The CDR3 DNA follows: TGTGCCAGCAGCTTAGCGCGGGGGTACCAAGAGACCCAGTACTTC.

This clonotype was recorded at least ten times. The chain employs TRBV7-2 and TRBJ2-5, with D unclear. Germline loops: CDR1 SGHTA, CDR2 FQGNSA. The V end lost 4 bases, the J end lost 2 bases, and 2 bases lay between the germline ends. This CDR3 comprises 11 residues. The CDR3 sequence is CASSYQETQYF. In nucleotides, the CDR3 is TGTGCCAGCAGCTATCAAGAGACCCAGTACTTC.

The genes are TRBV9 and TRBJ2-3; 11 bases align to TRBD2. CDR3 length: 15 residues. The germline CDR1 and CDR2 sequences are SGDLS and YYNGEE. The V gene end was trimmed by 4 bases and the J gene end by 4 bases; junction bases not matched to a gene: 5. CDR3 residues: CASSLAGGRSDTQYF. The CDR3 coding sequence is TGTGCCAGCAGCTTAGCGGGGGGGCGGTCAGATACGCAGTATTTT.

V gene TRBV11-1 combines with J gene TRBJ2-3; D gene unclear. Per germline, CDR1 SGHAT and CDR2 FQDESV (reference sequence). Trimming removed 3 bases at V and 4 bases at J, with 5 bases between. The CDR3 sequence is 12 residues long. This chain's CDR3 is CASSLPSDTQYF. The CDR3 DNA reads as TGTGCCAGCAGCTTGCCCTCAGATACGCAGTATTTT.

This chain uses TRBV24-1 with TRBJ1-5, with 9 bases fitting TRBD1. The germline V gene encodes CDR1 KGHDR and CDR2 SFDVKD. This CDR3 comprises 15 residues. The ends lost 5 bases at V and 9 bases at J; junction bases unmatched: 10. The CDR3 DNA sequence: TGTGCCACCAGTGGCCATCCGGGACAGGGAGGGCCCCAGCATTTT. Translated, it gives CATSGHPGQGGPQHF.

This chain links TRBV15 with TRBJ1-3; weak D call: TRBD1 (5 bases). CDR1 and CDR2 (germline): LNHNV, YYDKDF (reference sequence). The CDR3 has 17 residues. V lost 0 bases and J lost 1, with 13 bases in between. In nucleotides, the CDR3 is TGTGCCACCAGCAGAGATTATGGGACCGAATCTGGAAACACCATATATTTT. Residues: CATSRDYGTESGNTIYF.

This clonotype was detected only once. The gene calls are TRBV15 and TRBJ1-6; no clear D. Trimming left V 6 bases short and J 7 bases short, with 16 bases between. The germline V gene has CDR1 LNHNV and CDR2 YYDKDF (reference sequence). The CDR3 sequence is 15 residues long. CDR3 loop: CATRIRSSPNSPLHF. CDR3 bases: TGTGCCACCAGGATCCGGTCTAGTCCGAATTCACCCCTCCACTTT. The whole variable domain, filled in from reference TRBV15 and TRBJ1-6, reads DAMVIQNPRYQVTQFGKPVTLSCSQTLNHNVMYWYQQKSSQAPKLLFHYYDKDFNNEADTPDNFQSRRPNTSFCFLDIRSPGLGDTAMYLCATRIRSSPNSPLHFGNGTRLTVT.

The gene calls are TRBV7-6 and TRBJ2-5, with 10 bases that match TRBD1. This CDR3 spans 15 amino acids. The trim removed 2 bases at V and 5 bases at J, leaving 5 bases unmatched. The germline CDR1 and CDR2 sequences are SGHVS and FNYEAQ. In DNA, the CDR3 is TGTGCCAGCAGCTTAAGACAGGGGGCCGGGGAGACCCAGTACTTC. This encodes CASSLRQGAGETQYF.

The V call is TRBV2, the J call TRBJ1-5, with unresolved D. CDR3 length equals 15 residues. Germline CDR1 SNHLY, CDR2 FYNNEI. Trimming took 4 bases from V and 4 from J, leaving 14 bases between them. The CDR3 sequence: CASSVAGRTNQPQHF. CDR3 in DNA: TGTGCCAGCAGTGTAGCCGGGAGGACGAATCAGCCCCAGCATTTT.

This clonotype was counted many times. CDR3 sequence reads: CASRQDSYEQYF. CDR3 nucleotides: TGTGCCAGCAGACAGGACAGCTACGAGCAGTACTTC. This chain uses TRBV5-8 with TRBJ2-7; TRBD1 is a possible D gene (6 bases). This CDR3 region has 12 residues. Germline assignment: CDR1 SGHTS and CDR2 YDEGEE. Trimming removed 5 bases from V and 3 bases from J, with 9 bases in between.